These 20 T cell receptor beta chains came from one sample sequenced in a study of STAT5B mutations in CD4+ large granular lymphocyte leukemia. Data came from immunoSEQ multiplex PCR; TCRdb stores just in-frame clones and leaves some out. In the table there are 24,000 or so clones, about 70% of which are singletons. What was sequenced was CD4+ T cells from blood buffy coats. These receptors all stem from a human donor in good health.

CDR3 in amino acids: CASSGGVTAGYNEQFF. CDR3 nucleotide sequence: TGCGCCAGCAGCGGAGGAGTAACGGCGGGCTACAATGAGCAGTTCTTC. The chain links TRBV5-1 to TRBJ2-1, with a possible D match to TRBD2 (5 bases). The CDR3 extends over 16 amino acids. Between the trimmed V and J ends, which lost 4 bases and 3 bases, there was a span of 17 bases. Germline CDR1 reads SGHRS; CDR2 reads YFSETQ.

The chain is built from TRBV18 and TRBJ2-1; D might be TRBD2 (5 bases). The CDR3 runs 15 residues. The germline gives CDR1 KGHSH, CDR2 LQKENI. The germline V and J ends were trimmed by 6 bases and 3 bases, with 15 bases remaining between them. As DNA, the CDR3 is TGTGCCAGCTCCTTCGCGGTGGGGAGCTACAATGAGCAGTTCTTC. Translated: CASSFAVGSYNEQFF. Combining the CDR3 with reference TRBV18 and TRBJ2-1 gives the whole variable domain NAGVMQNPRHLVRRRGQEARLRCSPMKGHSHVYWYRQLPEEGLKFMVYLQKENIIDESGMPKERFSAEFPKEGPSILRIQQVVRGDSAAYFCASSFAVGSYNEQFFGPGTRLTVL.

This sequence joins TRBV7-6 and TRBJ1-4; no reliable D call. This CDR3 has 14 residues. CDR1 is SGHVS, CDR2 FNYEAQ, per germline. V lost 2 bases to trimming and J lost 3 bases, with 7 bases between them. CDR3 in amino acids: CASSLRASNEKLFF. CDR3 in DNA: TGTGCCAGCAGCTTAAGGGCCTCTAATGAAAAACTGTTTTTT.

The chain couples TRBV13 to TRBJ1-2, with TRBD1 as a possible D gene (5 bases). The CDR3 length is 14 residues. Germline CDR1 reads PRHDT; CDR2 reads FYEKMQ (reference sequence). The ends were cut back, 0 bases at V and 8 bases at J, with 13 bases in the middle. The CDR3, as DNA: TGTGCCAGCAGCTTAGGACAGGCACCCTTCGGCTACACCTTC. This sequence encodes CASSLGQAPFGYTF.

This clone was detected only a few times. This chain joins TRBV7-2 and TRBJ2-1; D is undetermined. The V end was cut by 5 bases, the J end by 10 bases, with 9 bases between. This CDR3 contains 11 residues. Germline-derived CDR1 and CDR2 are SGHTA and FQGNSA. CDR3 protein: CASSVLEEQFF. CDR3 in DNA: TGTGCCAGCAGCGTACTCGAGGAGCAGTTCTTC.

The V call is TRBV15, the J call TRBJ2-2; 8 bases fit TRBD2. Losses at the gene ends were 8 bases for V and 3 bases for J; bases not matched to a gene: 11. The CDR3 sequence is 16 residues long. Germline V lookup: CDR1 LNHNV, CDR2 YYDKDF (reference sequence). CDR3 in DNA: TGTGCCACCCGGGCTGGACTAGCCGGAGACACCGGGGAGCTGTTTTTT. This translates into CATRAGLAGDTGELFF.

The genes are TRBV7-2 and TRBJ2-7; D tentatively fits TRBD1 or TRBD2 (6 bases each). V dropped 5 bases and J dropped 4 bases, with 15 bases sitting between them. Germline V gene data show CDR1 as SGHTA and CDR2 as FQGNSA. This CDR3 spans 14 amino acids. CDR3 sequence reads: CASSPVGGAYEQYF. In DNA form, the CDR3 reads TGTGCCAGCAGCCCCGTGGGGGGCGCGTACGAGCAGTACTTC.

This clone was seen only once. The CDR3 DNA is TGCGCCAGCAGCCAAGATCCCAGGGGGAACACTGAAGCTTTCTTT. Encoded protein: CASSQDPRGNTEAFF. V usage is TRBV4-1 and J usage is TRBJ1-1, with D possibly matching TRBD1 (6 bases). The CDR3 covers 15 residues. Trimming removed 0 bases at V and 1 base at J, with 9 bases between. Germline CDR1 and CDR2: MGHRA and YSYEKL.

This chain links TRBV6-1 with TRBJ2-7, with 9 nucleotides matching TRBD1. The junction had 11 bases not matched to a gene; V was cut back by 6 bases and J by 5 bases. This CDR3 is 15 amino acids long. Germline-derived CDR1 and CDR2 are MNHNS and SASEGT. As DNA, the CDR3 is TGTGCCAGCAGCCCCCGGGACAGGGTTTGGGACGAGCAGTACGTC. This translates into CASSPRDRVWDEQYV.

The J gene is TRBJ1-5, the V gene TRBV29-1; possible D gene TRBD1, 6 bases. Trimming took 7 bases from V and 4 from J, leaving 14 bases between them. The CDR3 extends over 13 amino acids. The V gene's germline CDR1 is SQVTM and CDR2 ANQGSEA. The CDR3 DNA reads as TGCAGCGGCTCCCAGGGGACGAATCAGCCCCAGCATTTT. This translates into CSGSQGTNQPQHF.

The V gene is TRBV6-5, the J gene TRBJ2-2; a possible D gene is TRBD1 (7 bases). The germline V and J ends were trimmed by 1 base and 1 base, with 10 bases remaining between them. CDR3 size: 16 residues. Germline V gene lookup returns CDR1 MNHEY and CDR2 SVGAGI. The CDR3 DNA sequence: TGTGCCAGCAGTTACTGGCAGGGGGGGAACACCGGGGAGCTGTTTTTT. Protein: CASSYWQGGNTGELFF.

V is TRBV7-2 and J is TRBJ2-5; D call uncertain. Germline CDR1 is SGHTA and CDR2 is FQGNSA. The CDR3 has 13 residues. V was cut by 2 bases and J by 4 bases, with 8 bases left in between. CDR3 nucleotides: TGTGCCAGCAGCTTAATCACGGGAGAGACCCAGTACTTC. Translated: CASSLITGETQYF.

The CDR3 DNA reads TGTGCCAGCTCCGGGACCACTTATAGCAATCAGCCCCAGCATTTT. It is translated as CASSGTTYSNQPQHF. The chain combines TRBV28 with TRBJ1-5; maybe TRBD1 (5 bases). The ends were cut back, 8 bases at V and 0 bases at J, with 14 bases in the middle. CDR1 MDHEN and CDR2 SYDVKM come from the germline V gene. This CDR3 is built from 15 residues.

The V and J genes are TRBV27 and TRBJ2-7, with 9 bases that match TRBD1. CDR3 length: 13 residues. Per germline, CDR1 MNHEY and CDR2 SMNVEV (reference sequence). The junction had 6 bases not matched to a gene; V was cut back by 8 bases and J by 4 bases. The DNA of the CDR3 is TGTGCCAGCTGGACAGGGGCGGCATACGAGCAGTACTTC. It is translated as CASWTGAAYEQYF.

The V call is TRBV7-2, the J call TRBJ1-4; D is unresolved. The ends were cut back, 1 base at V and 2 bases at J, with 8 bases in the middle. The CDR3 consists of 15 residues. Germline V gives CDR1 SGHTA, CDR2 FQGNSA. The chain's CDR3 is CASSLVGGTNEKLFF. The DNA of the CDR3 is TGTGCCAGCAGCTTAGTTGGCGGGACTAATGAAAAACTGTTTTTT. The full variable domain, rest sourced from reference TRBV7-2 and TRBJ1-4, is GAGVSQSPSNKVTEKGKDVELRCDPISGHTALYWYRQSLGQGLEFLIYFQGNSAPDKSGLPSDRFSAERTGGSVSTLTIQRTQQEDSAVYLCASSLVGGTNEKLFFGSGTQLSVL.

This chain links TRBV28 with TRBJ2-7; 10 nucleotides match TRBD2. Germline CDR1 MDHEN, CDR2 SYDVKM. The CDR3 runs 14 residues. V trimming: 6 bases; J trimming: 0 bases; junction bases outside the gene matches: 2. As DNA, the CDR3 is TGTGCCAGCAGACTAGCGGGGAGCTCCTACGAGCAGTACGTC. Its translation is CASRLAGSSYEQYV.

This sequence joins TRBV5-6 and TRBJ2-3; D possibly matches TRBD1 or TRBD2 (6 bases each). V lost 0 bases and J lost 8, with 16 bases in between. CDR3 length: 15 residues. Germline V gene sequence: CDR1 SGHDT, CDR2 YYEEEE. The CDR3: CASSLAGEDLSTQYF. In DNA, the CDR3 is TGTGCCAGCAGCTTGGCAGGGGAGGACTTATCTACGCAGTATTTT.

The chain has TRBV4-3 and TRBJ1-6; weak D call: TRBD1 (5 bases). V was clipped by 0 bases and J by 11 bases, with 17 bases between them. From germline, CDR1 is LGHNA and CDR2 YSLEER. The CDR3 has 16 residues. Here the CDR3 reads CASSQEGLKGTTPLHF. As DNA, the CDR3 is TGCGCCAGCAGCCAAGAAGGTCTGAAGGGGACGACACCCCTCCACTTT.

The chain recombines TRBV6-5 with TRBJ1-1, with D unresolved. CDR3 length: 14 residues. Germline values: CDR1 MNHEY, CDR2 SVGAGI. Trimming cost V 5 bases and J 0 bases, with 10 bases left between them. The DNA for the CDR3 is TGTGCCAGCAGTCGATCACATGTGAACACTGAAGCTTTCTTT. The encoded protein is CASSRSHVNTEAFF.

This chain connects TRBV7-9 to TRBJ2-2; 8 bases map to TRBD1. The V segment lost 5 bases and the J segment 0 bases; nucleotides outside the gene matches: 5. The CDR3 is made up of 16 amino acids. Germline loops: CDR1 SEHNR, CDR2 FQNEAQ (reference sequence). Written as DNA, the CDR3 is TGTGCCAGCAGCGACAGACAGGGGACGAACACCGGGGAGCTGTTTTTT. Translation: CASSDRQGTNTGELFF.